This paragraph reports one TCR beta chain. This clone was counted once. The clone's antigen remains unknown. One base away there is no much larger clone; base qualities are not given. TCRbeta CDR3 regions were amplified from genomic DNA using the immunoSEQ Assay, a bias-controlled multiplex PCR. The published analysis was carried out like this. Nucleated cell counts per sample were estimated from amplification of reference gene primers within the assay. To quantify the absolute abundance of each unique TCRbeta CDR3 rearrangement, sequence reads were collapsed and filtered. For each sample, productive Simpson clonality was calculated by taking the square root of Simpson's diversity index across productive rearrangements. TCRdb re-hosts the immuneACCESS table, in-frame sequences only. Its copies lack some clones; in the studies checked, an unresolved V gene accounts for under half of them, and the cause for the rest is not known. V and J calls plus clone size are reproduced from that table; the DNA served to infer D and trimming. For this sample there are fewer than 300,000 clones; 70% to 90% appear just once. The top ten clones comprise about 4.1% of the sample.

Enrolling through a virtual design, the prospective study's participants ranged in age from roughly 18 to 95 years and lived across some 22 United States geographic areas. To assign participants to cohorts, the prospective study relied on clinical history that participants themselves reported in a screening survey and a study questionnaire. Recovered participants in ImmuneRACE Cohort 3 were defined by two consecutive negative NP/OP PCR tests, clearance by a healthcare professional, or resolution of symptoms. In the prospective study, whole blood, serum and a nasopharyngeal or oropharyngeal swab were collected from each participant by mobile phlebotomists. Additional blood draws and questionnaires over an approximately two-month period could optionally be provided by prospective study participants. Blood samples from the prospective study were shipped frozen or at room temperature prior to DNA extraction.

The data stem from a study of blood T cell repertoires in COVID-19 (dated by TCRdb to about 2020). General notes on the study: Samples from collaborators originated in the United States, Italy and Spain and spanned both the acute and convalescent phases of COVID-19. The prospective study material was composed of cDNA or gDNA derived from T cells, B-cell-depleted T cells, or PBMCs. Sample metadata almost always included a de-identified subject ID, COVID-19 status, age in years and sex. The samples were drawn from two sources: the first 160 participants of the ongoing ImmuneRACE study, and some 1,300 subjects contributed by 6 global collaborators. Deeply sampled blood TCRbeta repertoires from subjects exposed to, actively infected with, or recovered from COVID-19 were included in the dataset. The repertoires were released in a freely available public database intended as a resource for research on the immune response to SARS-CoV-2. HLA class I and class II types, where available, came from metadata supplied by the sample provider rather than from assay-based typing. Study-level results and caveats: How much clinical and demographic metadata was included differed by source and by participant, and the metadata was provided uncurated.

This clonotype was sampled from a woman in her twenties or thirties who had recovered from COVID-19. The source material was PBMCs or T cells enriched from blood (not recorded which).

In nucleotide form, the sequence is TGTGCCAGCAGTGGGCTCCTAGCGGGGTTGGATGAGCAGTTCTTC. It encodes CASSGLLAGLDEQFF. Rearrangement joined TRBV2 to TRBJ2-1; 9 junctional bases match TRBD2. The germline V gene gives CDR1 as SNHLY and CDR2 as FYNNEI. Trimmed from V: 4 bases; trimmed from J: 8 bases; junction bases lacking a gene match: 9. The CDR3 sequence holds 15 residues, the cysteine and phenylalanine included. Only the CDR3 part of the read is kept: 45 bases, read in frame from the first base.